The 14 T cell receptor beta chains listed next were all sequenced from one sample in a study of blood T cells in healthy people across ages. A second PCR, run for roughly 7 to 11 cycles, used a sample-barcoded 5' primer plus a J-beta primer mix. TCRdb analysed the 5' RACE reads with MiXCR anew, one entry per CDR3 protein. The sample has 700,000 or so distinct CDR3 sequences; about 24% are singletons. Sequencing was done on a sample of blood. The receptors were sampled from a man between 70 and 80 years old in good health.

The chain links TRBV6-2 or TRBV6-3 to TRBJ2-7, with 8 nucleotides matching TRBD1. CDR1 and CDR2 (germline): MNHEY, SVGEGT. V was pared by 4 bases and J by 9 bases, with 5 bases of the junction left unmatched. This CDR3 region has 12 residues. The chain's CDR3 is CASSSGTGRQYF. Written as DNA, the CDR3 is TGTGCCAGCAGTTCCGGGACAGGCAGGCAGTACTTC.

The chain employs TRBV20-1 and TRBJ2-5, with 10 bases fitting TRBD1. The closer fit of TRBJ2-7 to the DNA end suggests the J call may be wrong. Per the germline V gene, CDR1 is DFQATT and CDR2 is SNEGSKA (reference sequence). The CDR3 extends over 14 amino acids. The CDR3 sequence is CSARRDRGHYEQYF. The CDR3 DNA follows: TGCAGTGCTAGACGTGACAGGGGGCACTACGAGCAGTACTTC.

The chain combines TRBV3-1 with TRBJ2-7, with D unclear. Germline V CDR1 and CDR2: LGHDT, YNNKEL (reference sequence). The V end was cut by 1 base, the J end by 6 bases, with 4 bases between. CDR3 length equals 11 residues. The CDR3, as DNA: TGTGCCAGCAGCCAAGGCCCCGAGCAGTACTTC. Amino acid sequence: CASSQGPEQYF.

The genes are TRBV3-1 and TRBJ1-2; maybe TRBD1 (5 bases). Germline V gene data show CDR1 as LGHDT and CDR2 as YNNKEL (reference sequence). Trimming shortened V by 2 bases and J by 8 bases, and 15 bases separated the two germline ends. The CDR3 is 14 residues long. The CDR3 spells CASSQQGSLGGYTF. The CDR3 DNA reads as TGTGCCAGCAGCCAACAGGGATCCCTGGGCGGCTACACCTTC.

The sample holds a few counts of this clonotype. The rearrangement joins TRBV3-1 to TRBJ2-3; TRBD1 agrees at 10 bases. Germline V gene lookup returns CDR1 LGHDT and CDR2 YNNKEL (reference sequence). CDR3 length: 15 residues. The junction had 1 base not matched to a gene; V was cut back by 3 bases and J by 1 base. For the CDR3, the DNA is TGTGCCAGCAGCCACGGGACAGGGGGCACAGATACGCAGTATTTT. This translates into CASSHGTGGTDTQYF.

This chain connects TRBV10-2 to TRBJ2-1, with 7 bases fitting TRBD2. The CDR3 consists of 15 residues. The germline V gene encodes CDR1 WSHSY and CDR2 SAAADI. Trimming removed 6 bases from V and 8 bases from J; junction bases left unmatched: 13. CDR3: CASRTGLGVGDEQFF. CDR3 DNA sequence: TGCGCCAGCAGGACCGGACTAGGGGTAGGAGATGAGCAGTTCTTC.

The rearrangement joins TRBV10-3 to TRBJ2-5; no firm D call. The germline V and J ends were trimmed by 4 bases and 2 bases, with 2 bases remaining between them. This CDR3 contains 11 residues. Germline values: CDR1 ENHRY, CDR2 SYGVKD. The CDR3, as DNA: TGTGCCATCAGTGCTCAAGAGACCCAGTACTTC. This gives the protein CAISAQETQYF.

The genes are TRBV7-6 and TRBJ2-6; D gene uncertain. CDR1 is SGHVS, CDR2 FNYEAQ, per germline. The CDR3 has 17 amino acids. Deletions cut 3 bases from V and 0 bases from J, with 12 bases between. The CDR3 nucleotides read TGTGCCAGCAGCTTGAGTGTACCCCACTCTGGGGCCAACGTCCTGACTTTC. Amino acids: CASSLSVPHSGANVLTF.

This chain connects TRBV6-5 to TRBJ1-2; 8 nucleotides match TRBD1. Germline trimming cut 6 bases from V and 13 bases from J; bases unmatched to any gene: 10. Germline CDR1 MNHEY, CDR2 SVGAGI. The CDR3 has 12 amino acids. The CDR3 DNA sequence: TGTGCCAGCAGGGGACCGGGACAGGCAAGCACCTTC. Translating it yields CASRGPGQASTF.

This clonotype came up many times. This rearrangement joins TRBV6-5 to TRBJ1-5, with D uncertain. The CDR3 length is 14 residues. The germline V and J ends were trimmed by 2 bases and 2 bases, with 7 bases remaining between them. The germline gives CDR1 MNHEY, CDR2 SVGAGI. The CDR3 spells CASSYTVGNQPQHF. The CDR3 bases are TGTGCCAGCAGTTACACGGTGGGCAATCAGCCCCAGCATTTT.

The chain's CDR3 is CASMGQRNEKLFF. The CDR3, as DNA: TGTGCCAGCATGGGGCAGAGAAATGAAAAACTGTTTTTT. The chain carries TRBV7-9 and TRBJ1-4, with TRBD1 as a possible D gene (5 bases). The CDR3 covers 13 residues. The germline gives CDR1 SEHNR, CDR2 FQNEAQ (reference sequence). The germline V and J ends were trimmed by 7 bases and 5 bases, with 11 bases remaining between them.

This clonotype has more than one count but fewer than ten. The chain combines TRBV12-3 or TRBV12-4 with TRBJ2-5, with TRBD2 identical over 11 bases. CDR3 length equals 15 residues. J lost 4 bases, V lost 5 bases, and 6 bases had no gene match. For the CDR3, the DNA is TGTGCCAGCAGTGAACTAGCGGGAGACGGAGAGACCCAGTACTTC. This encodes CASSELAGDGETQYF.

The rearrangement uses TRBV4-1 and TRBJ1-5; possibly TRBD1 for D (5 bases). V shed 0 bases and J shed 4 bases, with 7 bases lying between them. There are 14 residues in the CDR3. Germline loops: CDR1 MGHRA, CDR2 YSYEKL. The CDR3 DNA reads as TGCGCCAGCAGCCAAGAGGCAGGGAATCAGCCCCAGCATTTT. This translates into CASSQEAGNQPQHF.

This clonotype was counted many times. V is TRBV7-6 and J is TRBJ2-5; D uncertain. This CDR3 is 13 amino acids long. The V and J ends lost 5 bases and 1 base respectively, with 8 bases between them. Germline V gene sequence: CDR1 SGHVS, CDR2 FNYEAQ. CDR3 amino acids: CASSLQIQETQYF. CDR3 bases: TGTGCCAGCAGCCTACAGATCCAAGAGACCCAGTACTTC.